This entry concerns a single TCR beta chain. These data come from a study of T cells in Graves' hyperthyroidism and ophthalmopathy. Amplification yielded TCR beta CDR3 regions, with RNA transcripts as the source. Using the HTBI primer set, a first-round RT-PCR was run on the TCR CDR3. MiXCR, applied by TCRdb to the multiplex PCR reads, yields one record per CDR3 protein. The profile shows some 770,000 distinct CDR3 sequences, 16% of them singletons. V was clipped by 3 bases and J by 2 bases, with 11 bases between them. The V gene's germline CDR1 is DFQATT and CDR2 SNEGSKA (reference sequence). The CDR3 is made up of 13 amino acids. Exclusion of patients followed from uncontrolled infection, other autoimmune disease, pregnancy or lactation.

V and J are TRBV20-1 and TRBJ2-7; D may be TRBD2 (6 bases). The sample was blood. The receptor comes from a man aged 18 to 30 with Graves' hyperthyroidism. The CDR3 region has the DNA TGCAGTGCTAGCGGGGGTTTAACCTACGAGCAGTACTTC. It is translated as CSASGGLTYEQYF.